Reported below is one T cell receptor (beta chain). No antigen is known for it. This entry belongs to a study of synovial regulatory T cells in juvenile arthritis. On the study more broadly: Roughly six patients were on methotrexate and a few were untreated. Study-wide findings and caveats: Largely private between patients, iaTreg TCR repertoires showed partial overlap with synovial Teff and blood CPL repertoires. CDR3 overlap with synovial Tregs was higher for iaTregs than other blood Tregs. TCR diversity was lower in inflammation-associated blood Treg cells than in other blood Treg cells.

Germline CDR1 and CDR2: SGHDN and FVKESK. There are 13 residues in the CDR3. No DNA appears here. Sequencing used immunoSEQ multiplex PCR; TCRdb keeps in-frame clones, though not all of them. This sample lists over 7,500 clones; its ten largest clones have 1.5% to 2%. J is TRBJ1-2 and V is TRBV14; TCRdb gives TRBD1 as the D gene, but with no DNA this cannot be confirmed. The source is a donor aged 2-29 years with juvenile idiopathic arthritis. Sequences were obtained from Treg cells from blood. Subset denoted: HLA-DR+ inflammation-associated blood Treg cells. The chain's CDR3 is CASSQQEYYGYTF.